Below, 20 T cell receptor beta chains from the same sample are listed, as sequenced in a study of blood T cell repertoires in COVID-19 (dated by TCRdb to 2020 to 2022). Libraries were made using the immunoSEQ multiplex PCR assay. TCRdb took over this immuneACCESS table, retaining in-frame rearrangements with V and J assigned. Such tables are incomplete; in checked studies, under half of the missing clones stem from an unresolved V gene, and the remainder is unexplained. Recorded for this sample are about 55,000 clones; 65% to 90% of them occurred a single time. Roughly 12% of the sample rests with the top ten. Sequences were obtained from peripheral blood. The receptors come from a human donor in a cohort sampled during active COVID-19.

The chain combines TRBV4-1 with TRBJ2-7; TRBD1 agrees at 8 bases. Germline CDR1 reads MGHRA; CDR2 reads YSYEKL. Losses at the gene ends were 3 bases for V and 4 bases for J; bases not matched to a gene: 2. This CDR3 is built from 13 residues. Here the CDR3 DNA reads TGCGCCAGCAGCCACGACAGGGGTTACGAGCAGTACTTC. Protein sequence: CASSHDRGYEQYF.

The chain employs TRBV7-2 and TRBJ2-3, with 9 bases that match TRBD1. Trimming removed 3 bases from V and 8 bases from J; junction bases left unmatched: 9. Per the germline V gene, CDR1 is SGHTA and CDR2 is FQGNSA. This CDR3 is built from 15 residues. CDR3 in amino acids: CASSFRDRVAGTQYF. The CDR3 DNA sequence: TGTGCCAGCAGCTTCCGGGACAGGGTTGCGGGTACGCAGTATTTT.

The chain carries TRBV7-9 and TRBJ1-2; TRBD1 agrees at 7 bases. CDR1 and CDR2 (germline): SEHNR, FQNEAQ (reference sequence). The V gene end was trimmed by 4 bases and the J gene end by 4 bases; junction bases not matched to a gene: 12. The CDR3 is made up of 16 amino acids. As DNA, the CDR3 is TGTGCCAGCAGCTCTACGACAGGGTTTTCCCTCTATGGCTACACCTTC. This encodes CASSSTTGFSLYGYTF.

This clone was counted a single time. The gene calls are TRBV15 and TRBJ1-4; D uncertain. Trimming cost V 5 bases and J 0 bases, with 10 bases left between them. The CDR3 spans 15 residues. The germline V gene has CDR1 LNHNV and CDR2 YYDKDF (reference sequence). CDR3 nucleotides: TGTGCCACCAGCCCCCGTCAGGCAACTAATGAAAAACTGTTTTTT. Residues: CATSPRQATNEKLFF.

The CDR3 nucleotides read TGTGCCAGCAGTTACTCGATTAGACCTAGCGGGCGGGGAAACATTCAGTACTTC. This gives the protein CASSYSIRPSGRGNIQYF. The chain carries TRBV6-2 or TRBV6-3 and TRBJ2-4, with 8 bases that match TRBD2. The germline gives CDR1 MNHEY, CDR2 SVGEGT. With 0 bases clipped from V and 6 bases from J, the junction kept 13 bases outside the gene matches. The CDR3 has 18 amino acids.

This chain joins TRBV5-1 and TRBJ2-7; 11 bases match TRBD2. CDR1 and CDR2 from the germline V gene are SGHRS and YFSETQ. The trim removed 1 base at V and 3 bases at J, leaving 9 bases unmatched. This CDR3 spans 17 amino acids. The CDR3 region has the DNA TGCGCCAGCAGCTTGTCTAGCGGGGGGACGCTACGCTACGAGCAGTACTTC. This translates into CASSLSSGGTLRYEQYF. The whole variable domain, remainder taken from reference TRBV5-1 and TRBJ2-7, is KAGVTQTPRYLIKTRGQQVTLSCSPISGHRSVSWYQQTPGQGLQFLFEYFSETQRNKGNFPGRFSGRQFSNSRSEMNVSTLELGDSALYLCASSLSSGGTLRYEQYFGPGTRLTVT.

This rearrangement joins TRBV25-1 to TRBJ2-2; possibly TRBD2 for D (6 bases). V lost 4 bases and J 1 base, leaving 13 bases between the germline ends. This CDR3 comprises 16 residues. The germline V gene encodes CDR1 MGHDK and CDR2 SYGVNS. The CDR3 spells CASSVPGDRNTGELFF. DNA of the CDR3: TGTGCCAGCAGTGTGCCGGGGGATCGGAACACCGGGGAGCTGTTTTTT.

This sequence joins TRBV27 and TRBJ2-1; D is undetermined. CDR1 is MNHEY and CDR2 is SMNVEV in the germline V gene (reference sequence). The CDR3 loop spans 13 amino acids. V lost 5 bases to trimming and J lost 10 bases, with 15 bases between them. The CDR3 loop is CASSRGWLREQFF. For the CDR3, the DNA is TGTGCCAGCAGTCGAGGCTGGCTCCGAGAGCAGTTCTTC.

The gene calls are TRBV5-1 and TRBJ1-2; TRBD1 agrees at 9 bases. Germline V gene sequence: CDR1 SGHRS, CDR2 YFSETQ. The CDR3 totals 14 residues. V shed 4 bases and J 7 bases; nucleotides not matched to a gene: 8. As DNA, the CDR3 is TGCGCCAGCAGCCTGGGGGGACAGGGTGTTGGCTACACCTTC. This sequence encodes CASSLGGQGVGYTF.

The gene calls are TRBV9 and TRBJ2-1, with TRBD2 matching 11 bases. The CDR3 is 16 residues long. V lost 3 bases to trimming and J lost 8 bases; unmatched junction nucleotides: 10. The germline V gene has CDR1 SGDLS and CDR2 YYNGEE. CDR3 protein: CASSEITSGSRHEQFF. DNA for the CDR3: TGTGCCAGCAGCGAAATAACTAGCGGGAGTAGACATGAGCAGTTCTTC.

The rearrangement links TRBV28 to TRBJ2-7; 15 bases are a match to TRBD2. CDR3 length: 19 residues. Germline assignment: CDR1 MDHEN and CDR2 SYDVKM. V lost 1 base and J lost 1; bases outside the gene matches: 8. The CDR3 DNA reads as TGTGCCAGCAGTTTATCCGTCCCGGGACTAGCGGGAGGATCCTACGAGCAGTACTTC. Residues: CASSLSVPGLAGGSYEQYF.

This clone was found a few times. The DNA of the CDR3 is TGTGCCAGCAGCTTAGATCAGGGACAGGGGGTCTCCTACGAGCAGTACTTC. As protein: CASSLDQGQGVSYEQYF. This chain uses TRBV11-3 with TRBJ2-7; 11 bases are a match to TRBD1. J was trimmed by 0 bases and V by 0 bases; bases with no gene match: 4. This CDR3 region has 17 residues. Germline CDR1 reads SGHNT; CDR2 reads YENEEA.

V and J are TRBV28 and TRBJ2-5; weak D call: TRBD1 (6 bases). V was cut by 4 bases and J by 4 bases, with 13 bases left in between. The CDR3 spans 14 residues. Per germline, CDR1 MDHEN and CDR2 SYDVKM. The CDR3 loop reads CASSSPVQGETQYF. CDR3 in DNA: TGTGCCAGCAGTTCTCCGGTACAGGGAGAGACCCAGTACTTC.

The chain uses TRBV5-1 and TRBJ2-5, with no clear D. The length of the CDR3 is 13 residues. Deletions cut 1 base from V and 5 bases from J, with 9 bases between. Germline values: CDR1 SGHRS, CDR2 YFSETQ. The CDR3 DNA follows: TGCGCCAGCAGCTTGACGGTGGAGGAGACCCAGTACTTC. Translated, it gives CASSLTVEETQYF.

This chain uses TRBV18 with TRBJ2-2; 7 nucleotides align to TRBD1. Germline lookup yields CDR1 KGHSH and CDR2 LQKENI. V lost 4 bases, J lost 7 bases, and 3 bases stayed unmatched. CDR3 length: 13 amino acids. The CDR3 sequence is CASSQTGIGELFF. CDR3 sequence (DNA): TGTGCCAGCTCACAGACAGGGATCGGGGAGCTGTTTTTT. Full variable domain (outside the CDR3, taken from reference TRBV18 and TRBJ2-2): NAGVMQNPRHLVRRRGQEARLRCSPMKGHSHVYWYRQLPEEGLKFMVYLQKENIIDESGMPKERFSAEFPKEGPSILRIQQVVRGDSAAYFCASSQTGIGELFFGEGSRLTVL.

The chain couples TRBV11-3 to TRBJ2-2, with unresolved D. CDR3 length: 13 amino acids. The V gene's germline CDR1 is SGHNT and CDR2 YENEEA. The V end lost 0 bases, the J end lost 5 bases, and 4 bases lay between the germline ends. CDR3 DNA: TGTGCCAGCAGCTTAGATCGTACCGGGGAGCTGTTTTTT. Its protein is CASSLDRTGELFF.

The J gene is TRBJ2-3, the V gene TRBV3-1 (or the pseudogene TRBV3-2), with 13 bases identical to TRBD2. From germline, CDR1 is LGHDT and CDR2 YNNKEL (reference sequence). CDR3 length: 16 amino acids. J gave up 4 bases and V 8 bases, and 9 bases lay outside the gene matches. This CDR3 is CASRIWTSGRSDTQYF. The CDR3 region has the DNA TGTGCCAGCCGCATTTGGACTAGCGGGAGATCAGATACGCAGTATTTT.

The chain uses TRBV7-3 and TRBJ2-1; 8 bases fit TRBD2. The CDR3 has 13 residues. V trimming: 4 bases; J trimming: 6 bases; junction bases outside the gene matches: 2. Germline V gene sequence: CDR1 SGHTA, CDR2 FQGTGA. CDR3 sequence (DNA): TGTGCCAGCAGCTCGACTAGCGCCAATGAGCAGTTCTTC. This encodes CASSSTSANEQFF.

This clone showed up just a few times. This chain connects TRBV5-5 to TRBJ2-1, with D possibly being TRBD2 (5 bases). Germline V gene lookup returns CDR1 SGHKS and CDR2 YYEKEE (reference sequence). The CDR3 sequence is 15 residues long. V shed 4 bases and J shed 10 bases, with 21 bases lying between them. CDR3 loop: CASSPRPLGAEEQFF. The CDR3 region has the DNA TGTGCCAGCAGCCCGCGGCCGCTAGGAGCGGAGGAGCAGTTCTTC. The entire variable domain, with the rest obtained from reference TRBV5-5 and TRBJ2-1, is as follows: DAGVTQSPTHLIKTRGQQVTLRCSPISGHKSVSWYQQVLGQGPQFIFQYYEKEERGRGNFPDRFSARQFPNYSSELNVNALLLGDSALYLCASSPRPLGAEEQFFGPGTRLTVL.

The chain joins TRBV6-6 to TRBJ2-7, with TRBD2 identical over 8 bases. This CDR3 region has 14 residues. Trimming cost V 5 bases and J 6 bases; bases outside gene matches: 9. Germline lookup yields CDR1 MNHNY and CDR2 SVGAGI (reference sequence). CDR3 DNA: TGTGCCAGCAGTGTTACAGCGGGAGTGGGCGAGCAGTACTTC. It encodes CASSVTAGVGEQYF.